These 9 T cell receptor beta chains were sequenced from one sample in a study of sequential checkpoint blockade in melanoma. Produced via immunoSEQ multiplex PCR; TCRdb's table is partial and in-frame only. The sample contains some 1,000 clones, 15% to 20% of which appear only once. Treatment noted: randomized to nivolumab then ipilimumab (arm A) or the reverse (arm B). Sequences were derived from tumor tissue (inferred from file names), sampled from a patient given nivolumab and ipilimumab in sequence. Source of these receptors: a human donor with melanoma.

The table lists this clone with a few counts. The chain couples TRBV4-1 to TRBJ2-1; 9 bases match TRBD2. Trimming cost V 6 bases and J 13 bases; bases outside gene matches: 13. The CDR3 totals 14 residues. Germline V gives CDR1 MGHRA, CDR2 YSYEKL. The CDR3 reads CASSELAGRSYQFF. In nucleotides, the CDR3 is TGCGCCAGCAGTGAGCTAGCGGGACGGTCGTACCAGTTCTTC.

The sample holds a few counts of this clone. This rearrangement joins TRBV28 to TRBJ1-2, with D possibly being TRBD1 (5 bases). Germline CDR1 reads MDHEN; CDR2 reads SYDVKM. This CDR3 region has 15 residues. V was pared by 6 bases and J by 1 base, with 15 bases between. The DNA for the CDR3 is TGTGCCAGCAGGTTCCCCGGGACGGGTAACTATGGCTACACCTTC. This translates into CASRFPGTGNYGYTF.

This clone was recorded a few times. The chain links TRBV15 to TRBJ2-3; D may correspond to TRBD1 or TRBD2 (5 bases each). The length of the CDR3 is 17 residues. With 3 bases removed from V and 2 bases from J, the gap between germline ends came to 18 bases. Germline-derived CDR1 and CDR2 are LNHNV and YYDKDF (reference sequence). CDR3 loop: CATSSDIRDPITDTQYF. CDR3 DNA sequence: TGTGCCACCAGCAGTGATATACGGGACCCAATCACAGATACGCAGTATTTT.

The chain couples TRBV30 to TRBJ1-1, with TRBD1 matching 7 bases. V shed 5 bases, J shed 0 bases, and the junction held 12 bases outside the gene matches. The V gene's germline CDR1 is GTSNPN and CDR2 SVGIG (reference sequence). This CDR3 contains 16 residues. In DNA, the CDR3 is TGTGCCTGGGAAGGACAGGTCCAATTCATGAACACTGAAGCTTTCTTT. Protein product: CAWEGQVQFMNTEAFF.

Sample share makes this clone large. This chain links TRBV19 with TRBJ1-1, with a weak D call TRBD1 (6 bases). Germline V gene lookup returns CDR1 LNHDA and CDR2 SQIVND (reference sequence). CDR3 length equals 13 residues. V lost 6 bases and J 4 bases, leaving 12 bases between the germline ends. As DNA, the CDR3 is TGTGCCAGTAGACCACAGGGTGGCACTGAAGCTTTCTTT. Translation gives CASRPQGGTEAFF.

V usage is TRBV19 and J usage is TRBJ2-1, with TRBD2 as a possible D gene (6 bases). Germline V CDR1 and CDR2: LNHDA, SQIVND (reference sequence). The V and J ends lost 4 bases and 8 bases respectively, with 9 bases between them. The CDR3 consists of 12 residues. The CDR3 coding sequence is TGTGCCAGTAGTACGGGACTCGATGAGCAGTTCTTC. Protein product: CASSTGLDEQFF.

This clone was recorded a few times. This rearrangement joins TRBV6-8 to TRBJ1-5; 7 bases align to TRBD1. V lost 2 bases, J lost 4 bases, and 2 bases stayed unmatched. The length of the CDR3 is 14 residues. Germline values: CDR1 MNHGY, CDR2 SAAAGT. The CDR3 protein is CASSYATGNQPQHF. As DNA, the CDR3 is TGTGCCAGCAGTTACGCGACAGGGAATCAGCCCCAGCATTTT.

The chain employs TRBV25-1 and TRBJ2-1; TRBD2 might be the D (5 bases). This CDR3 contains 14 residues. V dropped 5 bases and J dropped 1 base, with 9 bases sitting between them. CDR1 is MGHDK and CDR2 is SYGVNS in the germline V gene. DNA for the CDR3: TGTGCCAGCAGTCGAGGAGGTTCCTACAATGAGCAGTTCTTC. Protein sequence: CASSRGGSYNEQFF. The entire variable domain, with the rest obtained from reference TRBV25-1 and TRBJ2-1, is as follows: EADIYQTPRYLVIGTGKKITLECSQTMGHDKMYWYQQDPGMELHLIHYSYGVNSTEKGDLSSESTVSRIRTEHFPLTLESARPSHTSQYLCASSRGGSYNEQFFGPGTRLTVL.

The rearrangement links TRBV4-1 to TRBJ2-5; 9 bases line up with TRBD2. The CDR3 covers 14 residues. The junction had 6 bases not matched to a gene; V was cut back by 3 bases and J by 7 bases. Germline V gene lookup returns CDR1 MGHRA and CDR2 YSYEKL. The DNA for the CDR3 is TGCGCCAGCAGCCATGCGGGGGGGCGTGGGACCCAGTACTTC. Protein: CASSHAGGRGTQYF.